This T cell receptor (beta chain) was sequenced during a study of cytomegalovirus exposure and HLA in healthy donors. V was clipped by 8 bases and J by 4 bases, with 11 bases between them. This CDR3 has 11 amino acids. CDR1 and CDR2 (germline): DFQATT, SNEGSKA (reference sequence). Study-level points and caveats: An analysis that was carried out later associated 15,000 to 20,000 TCR beta sequences with HLA alleles at 0.05 false discovery rate.

As regards this clone: Its antigen is undetermined.

PCR involved 60 Vbeta and 13 Jbeta primers. Sequenced by immunoSEQ multiplex PCR; TCRdb stores in-frame clones only, minus some. The repertoire holds under 150,000 clones, with 65% to 85% as singletons. The clonotype was recovered from a man in his fifties in good health and CMV-seronegative. The chain carries TRBV20-1 and TRBJ1-1, with D uncertain. Sequencing was done on a sample of PBMCs. DNA of the CDR3: TGCAGTTCAATGGGAGTCACTGAAGCTTTCTTT. It encodes CSSMGVTEAFF.